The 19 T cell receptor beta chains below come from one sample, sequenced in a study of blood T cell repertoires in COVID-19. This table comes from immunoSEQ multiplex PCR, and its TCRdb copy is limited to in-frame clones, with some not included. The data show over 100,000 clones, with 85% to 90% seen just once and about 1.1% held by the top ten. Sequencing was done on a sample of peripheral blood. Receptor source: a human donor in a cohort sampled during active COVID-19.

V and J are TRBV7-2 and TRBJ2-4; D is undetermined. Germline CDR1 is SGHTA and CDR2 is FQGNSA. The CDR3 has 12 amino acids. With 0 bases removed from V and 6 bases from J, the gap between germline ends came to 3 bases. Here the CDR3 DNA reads TGTGCCAGCAGCTTAGCTATAAACATTCAGTACTTC. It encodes CASSLAINIQYF.

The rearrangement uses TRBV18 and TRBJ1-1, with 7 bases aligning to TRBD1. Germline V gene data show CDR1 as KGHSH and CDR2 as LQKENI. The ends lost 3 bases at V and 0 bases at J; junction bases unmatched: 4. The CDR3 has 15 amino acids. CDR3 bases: TGTGCCAGCTCACCCAAACAGGGGATGAACACTGAAGCTTTCTTT. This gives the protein CASSPKQGMNTEAFF. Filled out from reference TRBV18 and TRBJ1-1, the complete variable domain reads NAGVMQNPRHLVRRRGQEARLRCSPMKGHSHVYWYRQLPEEGLKFMVYLQKENIIDESGMPKERFSAEFPKEGPSILRIQQVVRGDSAAYFCASSPKQGMNTEAFFGQGTRLTVV.

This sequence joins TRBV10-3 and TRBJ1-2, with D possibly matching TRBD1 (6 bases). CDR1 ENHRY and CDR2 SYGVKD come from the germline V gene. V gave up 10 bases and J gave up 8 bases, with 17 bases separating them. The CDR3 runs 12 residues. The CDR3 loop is CATLAGASGYTF. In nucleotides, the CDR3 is TGTGCCACCCTAGCAGGGGCGAGCGGCTACACCTTC.

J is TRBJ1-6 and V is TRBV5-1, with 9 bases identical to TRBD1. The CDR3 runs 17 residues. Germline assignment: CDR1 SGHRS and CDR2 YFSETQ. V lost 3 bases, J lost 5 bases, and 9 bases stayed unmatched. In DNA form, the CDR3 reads TGCGCCAGCAGCTCCACAGGGGGCGCTCTGGATAATTCACCCCTCCACTTT. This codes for CASSSTGGALDNSPLHF.

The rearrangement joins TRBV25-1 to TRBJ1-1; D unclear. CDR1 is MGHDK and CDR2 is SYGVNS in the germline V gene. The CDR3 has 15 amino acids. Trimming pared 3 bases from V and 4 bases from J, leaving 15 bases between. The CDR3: CASSDSSARGTEAFF. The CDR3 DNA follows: TGTGCCAGCAGTGACTCCTCCGCCCGGGGCACTGAAGCTTTCTTT.

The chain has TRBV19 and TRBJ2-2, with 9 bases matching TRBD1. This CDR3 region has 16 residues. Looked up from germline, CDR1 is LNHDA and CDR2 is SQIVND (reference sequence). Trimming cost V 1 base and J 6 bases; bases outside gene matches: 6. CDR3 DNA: TGTGCCAGTAGTATAGTTGGGACAGGGTGGTCCGGGGAGCTGTTTTTT. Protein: CASSIVGTGWSGELFF.

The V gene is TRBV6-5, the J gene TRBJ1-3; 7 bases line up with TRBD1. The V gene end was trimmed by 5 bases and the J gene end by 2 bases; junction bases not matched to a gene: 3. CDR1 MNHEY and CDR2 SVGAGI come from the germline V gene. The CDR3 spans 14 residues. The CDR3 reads CASSHRGAGNTIYF. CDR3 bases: TGTGCCAGCAGTCACAGGGGAGCTGGAAACACCATATATTTT.

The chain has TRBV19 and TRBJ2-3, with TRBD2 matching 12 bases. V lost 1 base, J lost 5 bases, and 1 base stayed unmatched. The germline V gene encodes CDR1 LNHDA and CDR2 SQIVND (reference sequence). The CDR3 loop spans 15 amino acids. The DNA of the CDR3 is TGTGCCAGTAGTATAGTACTAGCGGGGGGAGATACGCAGTATTTT. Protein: CASSIVLAGGDTQYF.

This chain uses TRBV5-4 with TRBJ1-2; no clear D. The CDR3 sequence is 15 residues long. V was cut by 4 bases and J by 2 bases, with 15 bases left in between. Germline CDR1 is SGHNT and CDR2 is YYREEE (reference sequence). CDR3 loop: CASSLKVSGNYGYTF. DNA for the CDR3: TGTGCCAGCAGCCTAAAAGTTTCGGGAAACTATGGCTACACCTTC.

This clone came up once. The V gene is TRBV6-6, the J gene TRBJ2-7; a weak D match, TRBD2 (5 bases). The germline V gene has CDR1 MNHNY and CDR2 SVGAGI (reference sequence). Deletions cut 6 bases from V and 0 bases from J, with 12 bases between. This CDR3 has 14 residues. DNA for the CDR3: TGTGCCAGCAGAAGGACTCTTACCTCCTACGAGCAGTACTTC. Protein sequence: CASRRTLTSYEQYF.

Written as DNA, the CDR3 is TGCGCCAGCAGCTTGTCTAACAGGGGGCTGTGGGAGACCCAGTACTTC. This translates into CASSLSNRGLWETQYF. The chain couples TRBV5-1 to TRBJ2-5, with 9 nucleotides matching TRBD1. V lost 1 base to trimming and J lost 5 bases; unmatched junction nucleotides: 9. The CDR3 covers 16 residues. Germline V gene lookup returns CDR1 SGHRS and CDR2 YFSETQ.

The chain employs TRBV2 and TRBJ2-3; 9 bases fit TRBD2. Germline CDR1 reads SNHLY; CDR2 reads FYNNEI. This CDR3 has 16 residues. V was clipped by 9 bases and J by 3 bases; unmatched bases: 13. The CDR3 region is CASKLTSGYRTDTQYF. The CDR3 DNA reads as TGTGCCAGTAAACTCACTAGCGGGTATAGGACAGATACGCAGTATTTT. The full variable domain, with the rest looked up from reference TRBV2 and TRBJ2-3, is EPEVTQTPSHQVTQMGQEVILRCVPISNHLYFYWYRQILGQKVEFLVSFYNNEISEKSEIFDDQFSVERPDGSNFTLKIRSTKLEDSAMYFCASKLTSGYRTDTQYFGPGTRLTVL.

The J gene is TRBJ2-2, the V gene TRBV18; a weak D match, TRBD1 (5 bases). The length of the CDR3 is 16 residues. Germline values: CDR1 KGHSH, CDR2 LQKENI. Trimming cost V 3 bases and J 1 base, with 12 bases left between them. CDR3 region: CASSPPAGWNTGELFF. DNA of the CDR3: TGTGCCAGCTCACCCCCGGCAGGGTGGAACACCGGGGAGCTGTTTTTT. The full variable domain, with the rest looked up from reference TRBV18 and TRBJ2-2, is NAGVMQNPRHLVRRRGQEARLRCSPMKGHSHVYWYRQLPEEGLKFMVYLQKENIIDESGMPKERFSAEFPKEGPSILRIQQVVRGDSAAYFCASSPPAGWNTGELFFGEGSRLTVL.

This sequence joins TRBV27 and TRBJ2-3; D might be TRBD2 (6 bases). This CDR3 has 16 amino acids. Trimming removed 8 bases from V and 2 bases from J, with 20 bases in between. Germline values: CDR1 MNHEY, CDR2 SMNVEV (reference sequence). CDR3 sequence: CASWKAGLLITDTQYF. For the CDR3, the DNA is TGTGCCAGCTGGAAAGCGGGTCTCCTCATCACAGATACGCAGTATTTT.

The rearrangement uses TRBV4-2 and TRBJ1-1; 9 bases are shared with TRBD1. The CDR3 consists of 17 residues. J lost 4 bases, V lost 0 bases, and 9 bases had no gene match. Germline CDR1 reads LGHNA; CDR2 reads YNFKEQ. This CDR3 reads CASSQDPTGGGGTEAFF. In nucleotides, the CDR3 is TGTGCCAGCAGCCAAGATCCGACAGGGGGTGGGGGCACTGAAGCTTTCTTT.

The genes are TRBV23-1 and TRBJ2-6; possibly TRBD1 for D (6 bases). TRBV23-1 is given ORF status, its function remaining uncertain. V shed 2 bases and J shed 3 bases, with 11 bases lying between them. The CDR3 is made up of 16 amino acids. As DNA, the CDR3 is TGCGCCAGCAGTCAACCCAGGGGTCTTGGGGCCAACGTCCTGACTTTC. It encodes CASSQPRGLGANVLTF.

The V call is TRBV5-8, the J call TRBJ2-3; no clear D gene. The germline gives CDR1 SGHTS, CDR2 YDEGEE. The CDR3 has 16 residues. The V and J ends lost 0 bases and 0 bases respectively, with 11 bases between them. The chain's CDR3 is CASSLGSVSSTDTQYF. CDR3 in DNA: TGTGCCAGCAGCTTGGGGAGCGTATCTAGCACAGATACGCAGTATTTT. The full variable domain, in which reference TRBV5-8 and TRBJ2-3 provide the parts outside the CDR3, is EAGVTQSPTHLIKTRGQQATLRCSPISGHTSVYWYQQALGLGLQFLLWYDEGEERNRGNFPPRFSGRQFPNYSSELNVNALELEDSALYLCASSLGSVSSTDTQYFGPGTRLTVL.

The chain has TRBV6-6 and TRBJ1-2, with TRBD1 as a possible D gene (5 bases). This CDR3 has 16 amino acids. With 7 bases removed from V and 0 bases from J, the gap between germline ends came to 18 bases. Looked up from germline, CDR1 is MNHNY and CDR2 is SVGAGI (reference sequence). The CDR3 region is CASNNRRTGPNYGYTF. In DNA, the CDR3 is TGTGCCAGCAACAACCGTCGTACAGGTCCTAACTATGGCTACACCTTC.

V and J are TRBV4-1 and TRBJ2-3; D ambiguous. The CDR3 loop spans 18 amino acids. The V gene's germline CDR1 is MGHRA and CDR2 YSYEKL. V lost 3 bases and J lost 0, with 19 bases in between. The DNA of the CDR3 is TGCGCCAGCAGCCAGACACCCACCAGGCAGGCTAGCACAGATACGCAGTATTTT. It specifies CASSQTPTRQASTDTQYF.